These 13 T cell receptor beta chains were all obtained from the same sample, sequenced in a study of cytomegalovirus exposure and HLA in healthy donors. PCR used 60 Vbeta primers and 13 Jbeta primers. TCRdb's table, derived via immunoSEQ multiplex PCR, lists solely in-frame clones and lacks some. The sample yields around 130,000 clones, around 75% seen once. What was sequenced was PBMCs. The receptors shown here come from a man in his thirties or forties in good health and CMV-seronegative.

This chain joins TRBV23-1 and TRBJ2-1; TRBD1 aligns across 10 bases. TRBV23-1 falls under the ORF class, with uncertain function. The CDR3 runs to 19 residues. With 2 bases clipped from V and 6 bases from J, the junction kept 16 bases outside the gene matches. CDR3 region: CASSQPQGGRDRGSNEQFF. In nucleotides, the CDR3 is TGCGCCAGCAGTCAACCTCAAGGGGGGCGGGACAGGGGATCCAATGAGCAGTTCTTC.

V and J are TRBV7-2 and TRBJ1-4, with a tentative D call TRBD1 (5 bases). The CDR3 extends over 15 amino acids. Looked up from germline, CDR1 is SGHTA and CDR2 is FQGNSA. V was cut by 5 bases and J by 8 bases, with 18 bases left in between. This CDR3 reads CASSTYGGDGEKLFF. The CDR3 bases are TGTGCCAGCAGCACCTACGGAGGGGATGGGGAAAAACTGTTTTTT.

The CDR3 loop reads CASSVVEASEAFF. The CDR3, as DNA: TGTGCCAGCAGCGTAGTCGAGGCCTCTGAAGCTTTCTTT. V gene TRBV9 combines with J gene TRBJ1-1; D remains unclear. Looked up from germline, CDR1 is SGDLS and CDR2 is YYNGEE. The CDR3 loop spans 13 amino acids. V lost 0 bases to trimming and J lost 6 bases, with 9 bases between them.

Written as DNA, the CDR3 is TGTGCCAGCAGTGTAACAGGGTCCGGGGCCAACGTCCTGACTTTC. This sequence encodes CASSVTGSGANVLTF. The chain links TRBV2 to TRBJ2-6, with D perhaps matching TRBD1 (6 bases). Trimming took 4 bases from V and 4 from J, leaving 11 bases between them. The germline gives CDR1 SNHLY, CDR2 FYNNEI. The CDR3 is 15 residues long.

J is TRBJ1-4 and V is TRBV27; D unresolved. There are 16 residues in the CDR3. Germline CDR1 reads MNHEY; CDR2 reads SMNVEV (reference sequence). V was trimmed by 6 bases and J by 0 bases, leaving 14 bases between them. CDR3 bases: TGTGCCAGCAGCCCACAATTCGTATCAACTAATGAAAAACTGTTTTTT. Translating it yields CASSPQFVSTNEKLFF.

The chain links TRBV28 to TRBJ1-6, with D unresolved. The CDR3 runs 13 residues. Looked up from germline, CDR1 is MDHEN and CDR2 is SYDVKM. Trimming shortened V by 8 bases and J by 9 bases, and 14 bases separated the two germline ends. The chain's CDR3 is CASHEAVSSPLHF. DNA of the CDR3: TGTGCCAGCCACGAGGCAGTGAGTTCACCCCTCCACTTT.

The chain couples TRBV4-1 to TRBJ1-1, with 7 bases identical to TRBD1. CDR3 length: 14 amino acids. Germline CDR1 MGHRA, CDR2 YSYEKL. V dropped 0 bases and J dropped 3; count of bases not matched to a gene: 1. The CDR3 nucleotides read TGCGCCAGCAGCCAAGACAGGGGGGACACTGAAGCTTTCTTT. Amino acids: CASSQDRGDTEAFF.

The chain joins TRBV6-1 to TRBJ2-3; TRBD1 aligns across 11 bases. The CDR3 loop spans 13 amino acids. V lost 10 bases, J lost 4 bases, and 4 bases stayed unmatched. Germline V gene lookup returns CDR1 MNHNS and CDR2 SASEGT. CDR3 nucleotides: TGTGCCATCCAGGACAGGGGGCCAGATACGCAGTATTTT. Translating it yields CAIQDRGPDTQYF.

The V and J genes are TRBV29-1 and TRBJ1-4; D remains unclear. Deletions cut 5 bases from V and 11 bases from J, with 12 bases between. CDR1 and CDR2 (germline): SQVTM, ANQGSEA. The CDR3 has 11 residues. CDR3 nucleotide sequence: TGCAGCGTTCCCATAGCCGGGAAACTGTTTTTT. Translated: CSVPIAGKLFF.

The rearrangement links TRBV4-3 to TRBJ2-5; 9 bases are shared with TRBD2. The CDR3 spans 18 residues. Trimming took 0 bases from V and 3 from J; bases not matched to a gene: 11. Germline V gene lookup returns CDR1 LGHNA and CDR2 YSLEER. The CDR3 sequence: CASSQDWGGGAPEETQYF. The CDR3 DNA sequence: TGCGCCAGCAGCCAAGATTGGGGCGGGGGGGCCCCGGAAGAGACCCAGTACTTC.

This chain connects TRBV19 to TRBJ1-2, with D maybe TRBD1 (6 bases). CDR3 length: 16 residues. From germline, CDR1 is LNHDA and CDR2 SQIVND (reference sequence). Between the trimmed V and J ends, which lost 4 bases and 2 bases, there was a span of 17 bases. The CDR3 DNA reads TGTGCCAGTAGTAATATCGCGGACAGCCTAAACTATGGCTACACCTTC. Its protein is CASSNIADSLNYGYTF.

This clone was recorded a few times. For the CDR3, the DNA is TGTGCCAGCAGCTGGGTCCTCCCGACAGGGGAGCAGTTCTTC. Its translation is CASSWVLPTGEQFF. The genes are TRBV7-2 and TRBJ2-1; 7 positions match TRBD1. Germline V lookup: CDR1 SGHTA, CDR2 FQGNSA. The V and J ends lost 4 bases and 10 bases, in that order; junction bases with no gene match: 10. CDR3 length: 14 amino acids.

The rearrangement uses TRBV7-9 and TRBJ2-5, with 7 bases identical to TRBD1. The CDR3 is 14 amino acids. Germline V gene sequence: CDR1 SEHNR, CDR2 FQNEAQ (reference sequence). V lost 4 bases and J lost 4; bases outside the gene matches: 6. This CDR3 is CASSSLGGIETQYF. For the CDR3, the DNA is TGTGCCAGCAGCTCGCTAGGGGGCATAGAGACCCAGTACTTC.